The next 29 T cell receptor beta chains were all read from a single sample in a study of identical twins. TCRdb re-derived calls from the 5' RACE reads in MiXCR, one entry per CDR3 protein. The sample carries more than 200,000 distinct CDR3 sequences, roughly 13% recorded once. The sequencing sample was made of memory (CD45RO+) T cells sorted from blood. Receptors were obtained from a young woman in good health.

This chain joins TRBV5-1 and TRBJ1-4; D remains unclear. Germline V gene data show CDR1 as SGHRS and CDR2 as YFSETQ. The CDR3 is 14 residues long. V shed 4 bases and J shed 8 bases, with 15 bases lying between them. CDR3 protein: CASSKTQVAEKLFF. CDR3 in DNA: TGCGCCAGCAGCAAGACCCAAGTCGCCGAAAAACTGTTTTTT.

The chain employs TRBV7-2 and TRBJ2-7; possible D gene TRBD2, 5 bases. Germline V gene lookup returns CDR1 SGHTA and CDR2 FQGNSA. The CDR3 sequence is 14 residues long. V gave up 5 bases and J gave up 6 bases, with 17 bases separating them. This chain's CDR3 is CASSTSPGLIEQYF. As DNA, the CDR3 is TGTGCCAGCAGCACCAGTCCAGGACTTATCGAGCAGTACTTC.

Only a few counts were recorded for this clonotype. As DNA, the CDR3 is TGTGCCAGCAGCGAAGCGCCCGGGCCGAACTACGAGCAGTACTTC. Its translation is CASSEAPGPNYEQYF. The chain recombines TRBV9 with TRBJ2-7, with D hard to call. From germline, CDR1 is SGDLS and CDR2 YYNGEE. Trimming removed 3 bases at V and 3 bases at J, with 16 bases between. There are 15 residues in the CDR3.

This clonotype has a count of ten or more. The chain recombines TRBV7-9 with TRBJ2-3, with D maybe TRBD2 (6 bases). V lost 8 bases to trimming and J lost 7 bases, with 19 bases between them. Germline values: CDR1 SEHNR, CDR2 FQNEAQ (reference sequence). The CDR3 contains 14 residues. The CDR3 loop reads CASRPMSSVYTQYF. CDR3 sequence (DNA): TGTGCCAGCCGGCCCATGTCTAGCGTATATACGCAGTATTTT.

As DNA, the CDR3 is TGTGCCATCAGTGACAGGGGGCTGATCCACGAGCAGTACTTC. It translates to CAISDRGLIHEQYF. This chain links TRBV10-3 with TRBJ2-7; 8 bases agree with TRBD1. In germline, CDR1 is ENHRY, CDR2 SYGVKD. After removal of 3 bases from V and 5 bases from J, the junction contained 6 bases not matched to a gene. This CDR3 is built from 14 residues.

V usage is TRBV18 and J usage is TRBJ2-1; 10 bases are a match to TRBD2. This CDR3 region has 18 residues. The junction had 9 bases not matched to a gene; V was cut back by 3 bases and J by 1 base. The germline gives CDR1 KGHSH, CDR2 LQKENI. DNA for the CDR3: TGTGCCAGCTCACCCCAGAGTTTAGCGGGGGGATCCTACAATGAGCAGTTCTTC. Translation gives CASSPQSLAGGSYNEQFF.

The chain carries TRBV20-1 and TRBJ2-3, with 8 bases lining up with TRBD2. Per germline, CDR1 DFQATT and CDR2 SNEGSKA (reference sequence). This CDR3 comprises 15 residues. V trimming: 1 base; J trimming: 4 bases; junction bases outside the gene matches: 7. The CDR3 loop is CSARGTSGISDTQYF. CDR3 nucleotides: TGCAGTGCTAGAGGTACTAGCGGAATATCAGATACGCAGTATTTT.

The chain has TRBV20-1 and TRBJ2-1, with TRBD1 matching 10 bases. CDR3 size: 16 residues. CDR1 and CDR2 (germline): DFQATT, SNEGSKA (reference sequence). The junction had 7 bases not matched to a gene; V was cut back by 0 bases and J by 5 bases. CDR3 sequence (DNA): TGCAGTGCTAGAGACCCTGACAGGGGGCGAAACAATGAGCAGTTCTTC. It translates to CSARDPDRGRNNEQFF.

There are a few counts of this clonotype. The chain carries TRBV7-2 and TRBJ2-7; 8 nucleotides line up with TRBD1. The CDR3 consists of 14 residues. CDR1 is SGHTA and CDR2 is FQGNSA in the germline V gene. J was trimmed by 5 bases and V by 8 bases; bases with no gene match: 11. In nucleotides, the CDR3 is TGTGCCAGCTCCAGGGGGCTTCTTTCTCACGAGCAGTACTTC. It translates to CASSRGLLSHEQYF.

For this clonotype: A much larger clone lies a single base off, so this may be a read error. The V and J genes are TRBV7-9 and TRBJ2-7; D unclear. The CDR3 length is 12 residues. Trimming cost V 4 bases and J 1 base, with 5 bases left between them. Per the germline V gene, CDR1 is SEHNR and CDR2 is FQNEAQ (reference sequence). CDR3 bases: TGTGCCAGCAGCTCCAAATCCTACGAGCAGTACTTC. Amino acids: CASSSKSYEQYF.

This clonotype was seen a few times. V and J are TRBV20-1 and TRBJ2-1, with TRBD2 identical over 8 bases. V trimming: 0 bases; J trimming: 0 bases; junction bases outside the gene matches: 4. The length of the CDR3 is 16 residues. Per the germline V gene, CDR1 is DFQATT and CDR2 is SNEGSKA (reference sequence). The CDR3 bases are TGCAGTGCTAGAGATCCGGGGGGGAGCTCCTACAATGAGCAGTTCTTC. Amino acids: CSARDPGGSSYNEQFF.

V usage is TRBV23-1 and J usage is TRBJ2-7; D gene ambiguous. TRBV23-1 is flagged as an ORF with uncertain function. This CDR3 contains 13 residues. Deletions cut 8 bases from V and 0 bases from J, with 11 bases between. CDR3 bases: TGCGCCAGCGGGTGTGAGGACTCCTACGAGCAGTACTTC. This gives the protein CASGCEDSYEQYF.

The DNA for the CDR3 is TGTGCCAGCAGCCCACGATCCATTGGACTAGCCCACGAGCAGTACTTC. Translation: CASSPRSIGLAHEQYF. The rearrangement links TRBV9 to TRBJ2-7, with 8 bases fitting TRBD2. J gave up 5 bases and V 4 bases, and 14 bases lay outside the gene matches. CDR1 is SGDLS, CDR2 YYNGEE, per germline. The CDR3 contains 16 residues.

This clonotype was observed a handful of times. The chain has TRBV6-2 or TRBV6-3 and TRBJ2-5; D is unclear. Germline assignment: CDR1 MNHEY and CDR2 SVGEGT. There are 13 residues in the CDR3. Trimming cost V 2 bases and J 5 bases, with 9 bases left between them. DNA for the CDR3: TGTGCCAGCAGTTACATGGTTGAGGAGACCCAGTACTTC. Translated: CASSYMVEETQYF.

This clonotype was picked up many times. The V call is TRBV3-1, the J call TRBJ1-1, with 9 bases identical to TRBD1. The CDR3 covers 17 residues. The germline V gene encodes CDR1 LGHDT and CDR2 YNNKEL (reference sequence). Losses at the gene ends were 4 bases for V and 0 bases for J; bases not matched to a gene: 9. The CDR3 protein is CASSPHPGQGLNTEAFF. CDR3 sequence (DNA): TGTGCCAGCAGCCCCCACCCGGGACAGGGATTGAACACTGAAGCTTTCTTT.

This clonotype was recorded at least ten times. V is TRBV15 and J is TRBJ1-2, with TRBD1 as a possible D gene (6 bases). V lost 5 bases, J lost 7 bases, and 14 bases lay in between. The CDR3 is 13 residues long. CDR1 is LNHNV and CDR2 is YYDKDF in the germline V gene (reference sequence). The CDR3 is CATSRDRFPGYTF. CDR3 in DNA: TGTGCCACCAGCCGTGACAGGTTCCCTGGCTACACCTTC.

The table lists this clonotype with a few counts. V and J are TRBV6-5 and TRBJ2-7, with 9 bases lining up with TRBD1. Germline-derived CDR1 and CDR2 are MNHEY and SVGAGI. V gave up 0 bases and J gave up 6 bases; unmatched junction bases: 6. CDR3 length: 15 residues. The CDR3 reads CASSYSGQGIVEQYF. The CDR3 nucleotides read TGTGCCAGCAGTTACTCCGGACAGGGGATCGTCGAGCAGTACTTC.

The chain joins TRBV2 to TRBJ2-6; D remains ambiguous. The CDR3 extends over 15 amino acids. Trimming shortened V by 4 bases and J by 2 bases, and 9 bases separated the two germline ends. Germline CDR1 reads SNHLY; CDR2 reads FYNNEI. CDR3 nucleotide sequence: TGTGCCAGCAGTGTTCTGGGGACTGGGGCCAACGTCCTGACTTTC. As protein: CASSVLGTGANVLTF.

This clonotype was counted between two and nine times. As DNA, the CDR3 is TGCAGTGCTAGAGAAGCGGGAGGGACAGATACGCAGTATTTT. Translation gives CSAREAGGTDTQYF. The genes are TRBV20-1 and TRBJ2-3; 10 bases align to TRBD2. Trimming cost V 0 bases and J 3 bases; bases outside gene matches: 0. This CDR3 is built from 14 residues. Germline loops: CDR1 DFQATT, CDR2 SNEGSKA (reference sequence).

This clonotype has ten or more counts. The chain carries TRBV10-3 and TRBJ1-1; D not resolved. Germline CDR1 and CDR2: ENHRY and SYGVKD. This CDR3 region has 14 residues. The V end lost 4 bases, the J end lost 5 bases, and 14 bases lay between the germline ends. For the CDR3, the DNA is TGTGCCATCAGTGTAAAGTTGTCGAGTACTGAAGCTTTCTTT. Translating gives CAISVKLSSTEAFF.

In this sample, this clonotype turned up many times. The V and J genes are TRBV14 and TRBJ2-5; D remains ambiguous. Between the trimmed V and J ends, which lost 0 bases and 5 bases, there was a span of 1 base. Germline loops: CDR1 SGHDN, CDR2 FVKESK. This CDR3 comprises 11 residues. CDR3 in amino acids: CASSQEETQYF. Here the CDR3 DNA reads TGTGCCAGCAGCCAAGAGGAGACCCAGTACTTC.

The rearrangement joins TRBV20-1 to TRBJ1-2; TRBD1 agrees at 8 bases. The CDR3 covers 18 residues. Germline lookup yields CDR1 DFQATT and CDR2 SNEGSKA (reference sequence). After removal of 1 base from V and 4 bases from J, the junction contained 17 bases not matched to a gene. The CDR3 nucleotides are TGCAGTGCTAGAGGGGCACCGGGACAGGAGGACGTCACCTATGGCTACACCTTC. This sequence encodes CSARGAPGQEDVTYGYTF.

This clonotype turned up a few times. V is TRBV12-3 or TRBV12-4 and J is TRBJ2-4; D may match TRBD1 or TRBD2 (5 bases each). The V gene lost 3 bases and the J gene lost 1 base, with 10 bases spanning the gap. The CDR3 covers 15 residues. CDR3 sequence: CASSFKEGAKNIQYF. Written as DNA, the CDR3 is TGTGCCAGCAGTTTTAAAGAGGGGGCCAAAAACATTCAGTACTTC.

The sample holds a few counts of this clonotype. The chain is built from TRBV2 and TRBJ2-4, with a weak D call TRBD2 (5 bases). Germline V gene sequence: CDR1 SNHLY, CDR2 FYNNEI. The CDR3 has 12 residues. V dropped 4 bases and J dropped 8 bases, with 9 bases sitting between them. DNA for the CDR3: TGTGCCAGCAGTGGATACGGGGACATTCAGTACTTC. The encoded protein is CASSGYGDIQYF.

This clonotype was observed at least ten times. This rearrangement joins TRBV5-5 to TRBJ2-1, with a possible D match to TRBD2 (5 bases). CDR1 is SGHKS, CDR2 YYEKEE, per germline (reference sequence). This CDR3 has 12 amino acids. The V gene lost 5 bases and the J gene lost 6 bases, with 9 bases spanning the gap. The chain's CDR3 is CASSVLANEQFF. The DNA of the CDR3 is TGTGCCAGCAGTGTCCTAGCCAATGAGCAGTTCTTC.

The J gene is TRBJ2-2, the V gene TRBV7-2, with a weak D call TRBD2 (6 bases). This CDR3 has 15 amino acids. Germline values: CDR1 SGHTA, CDR2 FQGNSA. V gave up 4 bases and J gave up 4 bases, with 13 bases separating them. The CDR3 DNA is TGTGCCAGCAGCTCCGAGGGACTTTCCACCGGGGAGCTGTTTTTT. It yields the protein CASSSEGLSTGELFF.

This clonotype was counted a few times. The chain employs TRBV14 and TRBJ1-1, with TRBD1 matching 12 bases. This CDR3 spans 17 amino acids. CDR1 and CDR2 (germline): SGHDN, FVKESK. The ends lost 4 bases at V and 4 bases at J; junction bases unmatched: 10. This CDR3 reads CASSPPGTGGRVTEAFF. The DNA of the CDR3 is TGTGCCAGCAGCCCGCCGGGGACAGGGGGCCGGGTCACTGAAGCTTTCTTT.

Only a few counts were recorded for this clonotype. The gene calls are TRBV20-1 and TRBJ2-2; unclear D gene. The V gene lost 1 base and the J gene lost 3 bases, with 9 bases spanning the gap. The CDR3 loop spans 14 amino acids. Germline CDR1 reads DFQATT; CDR2 reads SNEGSKA (reference sequence). DNA of the CDR3: TGCAGTGCTAGAGGCGAGACGGACACCGGGGAGCTGTTTTTT. It is translated as CSARGETDTGELFF.

This clonotype was picked up many times. V is TRBV5-1 and J is TRBJ2-3; D gene uncertain. The CDR3 contains 13 residues. The V gene's germline CDR1 is SGHRS and CDR2 YFSETQ. Trimming pared 6 bases from V and 2 bases from J, leaving 10 bases between. This CDR3 reads CASTGQFTDTQYF. The CDR3, as DNA: TGCGCCAGCACCGGCCAGTTCACAGATACGCAGTATTTT.